The clone carrying this T cell receptor beta chain was counted once. Its cognate antigen is unknown. The data derive from a study of cytomegalovirus exposure and HLA in healthy donors. Findings and limits, study-wide: The authors listed 150 to 200 TCR beta chains as cytomegalovirus-associated.

The CDR3 is 14 amino acids. V was clipped by 2 bases and J by 3 bases, with 9 bases between them. Germline loops: CDR1 MDHEN, CDR2 SYDVKM. A multiplex PCR was run with 60 Vbeta primers and 13 Jbeta primers. Profiling relied on immunoSEQ multiplex PCR, and the TCRdb table lists in-frame clones only, not all of them. The data show 150,000 to 200,000 clones, more than 75% seen once. J is TRBJ2-3 and V is TRBV28, with D possibly TRBD1 on 5 matching bases. The sample was PBMCs. The clonotype comes from a woman aged 25 to 39 in good health and CMV-seropositive. The CDR3 nucleotides read TGTGCCAGCAGTTTACGCAGGGTTACAGATACGCAGTATTTT. Its protein product is CASSLRRVTDTQYF.